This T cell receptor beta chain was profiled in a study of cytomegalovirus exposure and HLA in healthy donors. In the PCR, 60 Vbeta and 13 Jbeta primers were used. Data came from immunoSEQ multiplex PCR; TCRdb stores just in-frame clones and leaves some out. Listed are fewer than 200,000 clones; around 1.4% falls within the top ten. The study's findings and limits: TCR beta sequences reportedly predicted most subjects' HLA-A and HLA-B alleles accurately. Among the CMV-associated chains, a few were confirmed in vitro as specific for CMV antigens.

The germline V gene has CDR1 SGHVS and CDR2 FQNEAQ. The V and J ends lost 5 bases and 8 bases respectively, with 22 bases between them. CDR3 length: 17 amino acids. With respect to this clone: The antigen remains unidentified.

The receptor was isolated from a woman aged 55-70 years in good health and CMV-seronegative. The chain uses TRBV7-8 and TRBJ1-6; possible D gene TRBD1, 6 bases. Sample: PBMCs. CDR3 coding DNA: TGTGCCAGCAGCCCAAGAGTTGACAGGCGACTCTATTCACCCCTCCACTTT. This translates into CASSPRVDRRLYSPLHF.